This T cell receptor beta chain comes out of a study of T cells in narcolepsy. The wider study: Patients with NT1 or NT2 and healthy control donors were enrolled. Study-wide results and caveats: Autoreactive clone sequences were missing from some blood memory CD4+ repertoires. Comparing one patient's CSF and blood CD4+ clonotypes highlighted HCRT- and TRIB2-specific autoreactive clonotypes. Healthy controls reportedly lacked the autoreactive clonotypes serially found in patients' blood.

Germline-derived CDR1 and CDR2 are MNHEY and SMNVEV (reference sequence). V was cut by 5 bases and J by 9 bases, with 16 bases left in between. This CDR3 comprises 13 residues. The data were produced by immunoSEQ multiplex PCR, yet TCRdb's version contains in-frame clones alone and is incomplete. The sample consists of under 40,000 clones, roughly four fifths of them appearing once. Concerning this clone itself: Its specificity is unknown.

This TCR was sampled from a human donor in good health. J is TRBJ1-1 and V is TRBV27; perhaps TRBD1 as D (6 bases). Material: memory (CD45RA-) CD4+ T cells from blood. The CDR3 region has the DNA TGTGCCAGCAGTACCCAACAGGGTTCCAAAGCTTTCTTT. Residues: CASSTQQGSKAFF.